The rows below give T cell receptor beta chains drawn from one sample of a study of vaccination and CD4 T cells after COVID-19. These TCRs are of unknown antigen specificity. TCRdb ran MiXCR on the PCR reads and lists one entry per CDR3 protein. This sample has around 16,000 distinct CDR3 sequences; 60% to 70% occur once, and the top ten carry around 12%. Sequencing was done on a sample of CD4+ T cells from blood, cultured in vitro. The receptors were gathered from a human donor who had recovered from COVID-19. Each CDR3 is given with its conserved first and last residue.

v_call: TRBV19; cdr3_aa: CASSALFTDTQYF
v_call: TRBV12-5; cdr3_aa: CASGLVLDSTGELFF
v_call: TRBV7-9; cdr3_aa: CASSLSDLPPQGSTFF
v_call: TRBV2; cdr3_aa: CASSEWQPQTRELFF
v_call: TRBV27; cdr3_aa: CASSFSRTVKRAFF
v_call: TRBV11-2; cdr3_aa: CASSLTIGETQYF
v_call: TRBV9; cdr3_aa: CASSIGEGLAGYEQYF
v_call: TRBV20-1; cdr3_aa: CSAAAPGTGNGETQYF
v_call: TRBV6-5; cdr3_aa: CASSYFSQGRGNTIYF
v_call: TRBV20-1; cdr3_aa: CSARDGRKGYGYTF
v_call: TRBV10-1; cdr3_aa: CASWPGPSANVQYF
v_call: TRBV6-5; cdr3_aa: CASSYSPGDGYTF
v_call: TRBV7-6; cdr3_aa: CASSLAGGGGELFF
v_call: TRBV30; cdr3_aa: CAWRGTGMSYEQYF
v_call: TRBV15; cdr3_aa: CATSFWSSGNEQFF
v_call: TRBV20-1; cdr3_aa: CSASAFGRALTGELFF
v_call: TRBV6-5; cdr3_aa: CASSSDRDTQYF
v_call: TRBV2; cdr3_aa: CASRSAGSYNEQFF
v_call: TRBV11-2; cdr3_aa: CASSRTDTYNQPQHF
v_call: TRBV27; cdr3_aa: CASNLAGIDTQYF
v_call: TRBV11-2; cdr3_aa: CASSLRDSGFYGYTF
v_call: TRBV2; cdr3_aa: CASSEEVEKLFF
v_call: TRBV28; cdr3_aa: CATENREAFF
v_call: TRBV2; cdr3_aa: CASTEREGYEQYF
v_call: TRBV7-2; cdr3_aa: CASSLLTGWYNSPLHF
v_call: TRBV30; cdr3_aa: CAWSSQGKNGYTF
v_call: TRBV27; cdr3_aa: CASRARYGYTF
v_call: TRBV12-3/TRBV12-4; cdr3_aa: CASSFRSYGYTF
v_call: TRBV7-9; cdr3_aa: CASSSQGVHNSPLHF